The clone carrying this TCR beta chain was recorded many times. Its specificity is unknown. Sample-barcoded 5' priming and a J-beta primer mix drove a second PCR of 7 to 11 cycles. TCRdb re-called the 5' RACE reads through MiXCR, storing one row per CDR3 protein. The data show roughly 1.6 million distinct CDR3 sequences, almost 35% seen once. This sample is drawn from a study of blood T cells in healthy people across ages. Findings of the study overall: Age brought a roughly linear fall in TCR beta diversity measured per million T cells. Both higher diversity and more naive CD4+ cells marked long-lived donors when set against aged donors.

This CDR3 contains 13 residues. Germline CDR1 and CDR2: SQVTM and ANQGSEA. Trimming at V came to 2 bases and at J to 8 bases, leaving 5 bases not matched to a gene. A minimum of 7 million PBMCs was isolated per sample. Per individual sample, total RNA of at least 6 micrograms was extracted. Sequencing used blood. The sequence was obtained from a woman aged 30 to 39 in good health. The V call is TRBV29-1, the J call TRBJ2-1, with 8 nucleotides matching TRBD2. CDR3 coding DNA: TGCAGCGTTGAACGGGGGGGGATGCATGAGCAGTTCTTC. This sequence encodes CSVERGGMHEQFF.